This T cell receptor (beta chain) was identified in a study of shared clonotypes between healthy human individuals. V lost 0 bases to trimming and J lost 4 bases, with 6 bases between them. The CDR3 consists of 14 residues. Germline assignment: CDR1 MGHRA and CDR2 YSYEKL. Caucasian adults residing in Nashville, Tennessee made up all the donors. The table came from immunoSEQ multiplex PCR; TCRdb's copy has only in-frame clones and leaves some out. The table has over 1.5 million clones, under 99% seen once. This receptor was obtained from a man aged 25 to 45 in good health. Sequencing used naive CD4+ T cells sorted from blood. The subset denotes: CD45RA+ positively selected. The rearrangement joins TRBV4-1 to TRBJ1-4; D ambiguous. The chain's CDR3 is CASSQDPVNEKLFF. CDR3 DNA: TGCGCCAGCAGCCAAGACCCCGTTAATGAAAAACTGTTTTTT.